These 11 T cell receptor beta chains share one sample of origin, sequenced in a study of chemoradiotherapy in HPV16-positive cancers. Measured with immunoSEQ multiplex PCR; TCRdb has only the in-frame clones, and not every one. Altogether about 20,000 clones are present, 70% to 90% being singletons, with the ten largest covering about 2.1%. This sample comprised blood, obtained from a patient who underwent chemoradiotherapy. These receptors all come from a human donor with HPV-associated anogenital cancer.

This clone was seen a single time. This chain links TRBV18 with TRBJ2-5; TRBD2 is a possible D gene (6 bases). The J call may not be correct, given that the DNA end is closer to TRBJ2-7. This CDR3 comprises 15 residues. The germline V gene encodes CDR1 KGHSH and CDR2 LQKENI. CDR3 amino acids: CASSPPGAGGREQYF. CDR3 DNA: TGTGCCAGCTCACCACCGGGCGCCGGGGGACGCGAGCAGTACTTC.

CDR3 in amino acids: CASSDRTRRNYGYTF. In DNA, the CDR3 is TGTGCCAGCAGTGACCGGACAAGACGTAACTATGGCTACACCTTC. This chain links TRBV6-1 with TRBJ1-2, with a weak D call TRBD1 (5 bases). Germline CDR1 MNHNS, CDR2 SASEGT. The CDR3 consists of 15 residues. Trimming stripped 3 bases from V and 1 base from J, with 12 bases between.

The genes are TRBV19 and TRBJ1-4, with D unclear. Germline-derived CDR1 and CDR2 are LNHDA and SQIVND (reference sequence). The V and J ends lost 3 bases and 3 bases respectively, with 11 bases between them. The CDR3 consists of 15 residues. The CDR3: CASSILSVANEKLFF. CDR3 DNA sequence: TGTGCCAGTAGTATCCTTTCAGTCGCTAATGAAAAACTGTTTTTT.

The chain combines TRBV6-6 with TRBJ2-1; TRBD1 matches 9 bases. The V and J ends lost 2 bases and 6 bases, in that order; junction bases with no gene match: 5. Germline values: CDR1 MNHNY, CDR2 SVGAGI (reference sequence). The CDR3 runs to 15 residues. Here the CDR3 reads CASSYERTGANEQFF. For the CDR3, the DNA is TGTGCCAGCAGTTACGAGCGGACAGGGGCCAATGAGCAGTTCTTC.

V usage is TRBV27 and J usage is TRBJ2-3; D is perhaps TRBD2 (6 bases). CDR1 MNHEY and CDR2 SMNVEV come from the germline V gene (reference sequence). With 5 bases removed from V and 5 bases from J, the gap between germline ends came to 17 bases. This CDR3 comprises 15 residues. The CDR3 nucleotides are TGTGCCAGCAGTCCGACTAGGAGGTCGTTAGATACGCAGTATTTT. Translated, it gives CASSPTRRSLDTQYF.

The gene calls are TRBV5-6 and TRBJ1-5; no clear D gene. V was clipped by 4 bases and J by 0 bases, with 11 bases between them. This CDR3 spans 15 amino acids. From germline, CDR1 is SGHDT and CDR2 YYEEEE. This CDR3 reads CASSMTLNSNQPQHF. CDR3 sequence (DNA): TGTGCCAGCAGCATGACACTGAATAGCAATCAGCCCCAGCATTTT.

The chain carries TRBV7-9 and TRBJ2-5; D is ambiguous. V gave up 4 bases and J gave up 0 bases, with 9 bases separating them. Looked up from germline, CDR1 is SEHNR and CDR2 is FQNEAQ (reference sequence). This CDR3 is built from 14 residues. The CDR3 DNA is TGTGCCAGCAGCTGGAGAGATTACCAAGAGACCCAGTACTTC. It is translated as CASSWRDYQETQYF.

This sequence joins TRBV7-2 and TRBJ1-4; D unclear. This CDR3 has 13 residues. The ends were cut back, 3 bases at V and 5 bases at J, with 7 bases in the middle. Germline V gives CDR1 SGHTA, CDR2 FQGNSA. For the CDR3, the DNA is TGTGCCAGCAGCTTCTTCGGGAATGAAAAACTGTTTTTT. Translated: CASSFFGNEKLFF.

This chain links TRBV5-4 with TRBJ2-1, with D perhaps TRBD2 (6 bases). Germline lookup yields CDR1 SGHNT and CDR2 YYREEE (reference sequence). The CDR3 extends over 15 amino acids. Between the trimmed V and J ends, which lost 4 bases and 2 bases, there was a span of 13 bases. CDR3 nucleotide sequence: TGTGCCAGCAGCCCCCCTGGCGGGGCCTACAATGAGCAGTTCTTC. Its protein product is CASSPPGGAYNEQFF.

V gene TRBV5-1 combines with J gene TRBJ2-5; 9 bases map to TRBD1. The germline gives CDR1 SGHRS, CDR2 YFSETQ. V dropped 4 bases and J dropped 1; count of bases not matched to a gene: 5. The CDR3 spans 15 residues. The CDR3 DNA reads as TGCGCCAGCAGCGTGGGACAGGGATTCCAAGAGACCCAGTACTTC. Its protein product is CASSVGQGFQETQYF.

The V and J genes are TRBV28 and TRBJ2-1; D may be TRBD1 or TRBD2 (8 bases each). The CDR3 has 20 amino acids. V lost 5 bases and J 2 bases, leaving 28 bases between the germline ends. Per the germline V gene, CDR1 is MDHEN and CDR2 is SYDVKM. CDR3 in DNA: TGTGCCAGCAGTCCTCGACTAGCGACCTCACCCAGGGGGCCCTACAATGAGCAGTTCTTC. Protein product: CASSPRLATSPRGPYNEQFF.